These T cell receptor beta chains were read from a single sample in a study of identical twins. TCRdb reanalysed the 5' RACE reads using MiXCR and keeps one entry per CDR3 protein. The table records some 1,700,000 distinct CDR3 sequences, less than 35% of them present only once. The sample consisted of cord blood. These receptors were collected from a newborn girl in good health. Each CDR3 is given with its conserved first and last residue. The D gene is left open where the match is weak. Part of the rows lack a size; the others show once, few, many or a class for expanded clones.

j_call | clone_size | v_call | d_call | cdr3_nt | cdr3_aa
TRBJ1-1 | . | TRBV12-3/TRBV12-4 | . | TGTGCCAGCAGTTCTGGGCAGGGAGCGGGGACTGAAGCTTTCTTT | CASSSGQGAGTEAFF
TRBJ2-3 | few | TRBV27 | . | TGTGCCAGCAGCGGGACTACAAGGGGGACAGATACGCAGTATTTT | CASSGTTRGTDTQYF
TRBJ2-1 | . | TRBV24-1 | . | TGTGCCACCAGTCAGGCAAATAGGGGCAATGAGCAGTTCTTC | CATSQANRGNEQFF
TRBJ2-7 | . | TRBV28 | TRBD1 | TGTGCCAGCACCAGGGACAGGGGGGACGAGCAGTACTTC | CASTRDRGDEQYF
TRBJ1-1 | once | TRBV28 | . | TGTGCCAGCAGTTTTCGGAACAGCGCTTTCTTT | CASSFRNSAFF
TRBJ2-1 | . | TRBV7-8 | . | TGTGCCAGCAGTGGACCCTCGGGGGGCTCGTATGTGGAGTTCTTC | CASSGPSGGSYVEFF
TRBJ1-2 | few | TRBV5-6 | TRBD1 | TGTGCCAGCAGCTTGGGACAGGGGACTAACTATGGCTACACCTTC | CASSLGQGTNYGYTF
TRBJ1-2 | once | TRBV20-1 | . | TGCAGTGCTAGAGTACCAGACAGTTTCTATGGCTACACCTTC | CSARVPDSFYGYTF
TRBJ1-5 | . | TRBV20-1 | . | TGCAGTGCTAGAGGACACCTGGGTTACGCTCAGCCCCAGCATTTT | CSARGHLGYAQPQHF
TRBJ1-4 | . | TRBV14 | . | TGTGCCGCCCCAGACTGTGAAAAACTGTTTTTT | CAAPDCEKLFF
TRBJ1-1 | . | TRBV20-1 | . | TGCAGTGCTAGAGATTCCTTGGCGGGGCGCCGAACTGAAGCTTTCTTT | CSARDSLAGRRTEAFF
TRBJ2-3 | few | TRBV20-1 | TRBD2 | TGCAGAAATGGCGGGAGATCCCCAGATACGCAGTATTTT | CRNGGRSPDTQYF
TRBJ2-5 | few | TRBV6-2/TRBV6-3 | TRBD1 | TGTGCCAGCACTAACCGGGACAGGCGTTCCGGGGCCCAGTACTTC | CASTNRDRRSGAQYF
TRBJ2-1 | . | TRBV10-3 | TRBD2 | TGTGCCATCAGTGCCCCCCCGGGAGGGTCGAATGAGCAGTTCTTC | CAISAPPGGSNEQFF
TRBJ2-7 | . | TRBV2 | . | TGTGCCAGCAACTACGCGGCCATGTACGAGCAGTACTTC | CASNYAAMYEQYF
TRBJ2-5 | few | TRBV20-1 | TRBD2 | TGCAGTGCTAGCGGGGGGGCTCAGACCCAGTACTTC | CSASGGAQTQYF
TRBJ1-3 | . | TRBV30 | TRBD1 | TGTGCCTGGAGTCGGGGACAGGGAAACACCATATATTTT | CAWSRGQGNTIYF
TRBJ2-7 | many | TRBV20-1 | . | TGCAGTGCTAGAGAGGCGTCAGGGAGCTACGAGCAGTACTTC | CSAREASGSYEQYF
TRBJ1-1 | . | TRBV6-6 | . | TGTGCCAGCAGTTACGATATCCAGGAAGCTTTCTTT | CASSYDIQEAFF
TRBJ2-7 | . | TRBV29-1 | TRBD2 | TGCAGCGTTGATAGGCTAGCGGGCATCTCCTACAATGAGCAGTACTTC | CSVDRLAGISYNEQYF
TRBJ1-4 | . | TRBV20-1 | . | TGCAGTGCTGCCGGGATATTCAATGAAAAACTGTTTTTT | CSAAGIFNEKLFF
TRBJ2-1 | . | TRBV20-1 | TRBD2 | TGCAGTGCCGTGAGTCTAGCGGGAGGGAACAATGAGCAGTTCTTC | CSAVSLAGGNNEQFF
TRBJ1-2 | few | TRBV28 | TRBD1 | TGTGCCAGCAGTTTATCATCAGGGGGACTTGACTATGGCTACACCTTC | CASSLSSGGLDYGYTF
TRBJ2-1 | . | TRBV14 | . | TGTGCCAGCAGCCAAAGGCGGTACTACAATGAGCAGTTCTTC | CASSQRRYYNEQFF